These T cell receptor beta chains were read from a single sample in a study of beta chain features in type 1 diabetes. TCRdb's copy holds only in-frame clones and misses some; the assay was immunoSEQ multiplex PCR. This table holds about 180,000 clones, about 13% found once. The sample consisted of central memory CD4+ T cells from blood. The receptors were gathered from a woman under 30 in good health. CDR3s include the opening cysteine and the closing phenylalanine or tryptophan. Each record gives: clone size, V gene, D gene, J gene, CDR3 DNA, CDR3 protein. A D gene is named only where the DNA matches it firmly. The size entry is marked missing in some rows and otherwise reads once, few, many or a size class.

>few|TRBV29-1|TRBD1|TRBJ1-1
TGCAGCGTTGAAGATGAAAAGACAGGGGAGGCTGAAGCTTTCTTT
CSVEDEKTGEAEAFF
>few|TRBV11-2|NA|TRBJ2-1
TGTGCCAGCAGCCCCTCGGAAATACGGGGTCGGAATGAGCAGTTCTTC
CASSPSEIRGRNEQFF
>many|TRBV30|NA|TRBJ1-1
TGTGCCTGGAGGACAGGAGGATACACTGAAGCTTTCTTT
CAWRTGGYTEAFF
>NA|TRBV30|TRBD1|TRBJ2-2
TGTGCCTGGAGCCCGGGACAGGTTAAGACCGGGGAGCTGTTTTTT
CAWSPGQVKTGELFF
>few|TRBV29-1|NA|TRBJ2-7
TGCAGCGTTGCGGCAGGGGCCTACGAGCAGTACTTC
CSVAAGAYEQYF
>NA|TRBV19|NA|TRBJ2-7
TGTGCCAGTAGTATTGATTCAGGCATTTCGTCCTACGAGCAGTACTTC
CASSIDSGISSYEQYF
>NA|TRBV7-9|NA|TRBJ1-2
TGTGCCAGCAGCTTGATGGACAGCCCTGGAGGCTACACCTTC
CASSLMDSPGGYTF
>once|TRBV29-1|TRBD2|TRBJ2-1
TGCAGCGGCCAACCCCTCGTCCTTAGCGGGAGTTTAAATGAGCAGTTCTTC
CSGQPLVLSGSLNEQFF
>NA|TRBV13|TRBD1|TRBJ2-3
TGTGCCAGCAGCTTATATATACGACAGGGCGGAGCAGATACGCAGTATTTT
CASSLYIRQGGADTQYF
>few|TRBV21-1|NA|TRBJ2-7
TGTGCCAGCAGTACCACTGATAACTACGAGCAGTACTTC
CASSTTDNYEQYF
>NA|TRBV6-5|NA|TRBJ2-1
TGTGCCAGCAGTTACTCGATTTCGACAGGCTGGTTGCTCTTC
CASSYSISTGWLLF
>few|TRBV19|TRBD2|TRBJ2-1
TGTGCCAGTAGCCCCGGGACTAGCGGGAGCAATGAGCAGTTCTTC
CASSPGTSGSNEQFF
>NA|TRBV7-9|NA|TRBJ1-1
TGTGCCAGCAGCTTAGATTCCGGGGACAAAGCTTTCTTT
CASSLDSGDKAFF
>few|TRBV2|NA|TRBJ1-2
TGTGCCAGCAGGCTAACAGAAACTCTCTACTATGGCTACACCTTC
CASRLTETLYYGYTF
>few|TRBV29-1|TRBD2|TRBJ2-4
TGCAGCGTTGGGAACGGCGGGGGTGACTGGGAAAACATTCAGTACTTC
CSVGNGGGDWENIQYF
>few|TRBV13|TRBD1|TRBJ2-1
TGTGCCAGCAGCCTAAAACCGGGACAGGGACCCGATGAGCAGTTCTTC
CASSLKPGQGPDEQFF
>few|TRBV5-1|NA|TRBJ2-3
TGCGCCAGCAGCCCTGGAGGTAGGGTTACAGATACGCAGTATTTT
CASSPGGRVTDTQYF
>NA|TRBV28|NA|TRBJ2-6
TGTGCCAGCAGTGTTCATGGGGCCAACGTCCTGACTTTC
CASSVHGANVLTF
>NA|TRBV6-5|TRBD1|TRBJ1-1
TGTGCCAGCAGACTCGGACAGGGAGTCACTGAAGCTTTCTTT
CASRLGQGVTEAFF
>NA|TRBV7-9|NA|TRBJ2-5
TGTGCCAGCAGCCCTCGGGTGCCGGGTGAGACCCAGTACTTC
CASSPRVPGETQYF
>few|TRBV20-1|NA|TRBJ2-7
TGCAGTGCTAGAATAGCAAAGCAGTACTTC
CSARIAKQYF
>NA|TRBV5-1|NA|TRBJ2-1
TGCGCCAGCAGCTCTGGACAAGACAATGAGCAGTTCTTC
CASSSGQDNEQFF
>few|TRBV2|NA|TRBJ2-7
TGTGCCAGCAGAGTTGGACAGCTGATCTCCTACGAGCAGTACTTC
CASRVGQLISYEQYF
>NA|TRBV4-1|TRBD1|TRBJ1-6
TGCGCCAGCAGCCAAGGGACAGGGCGAGATTCACCCCTCCACTTT
CASSQGTGRDSPLHF
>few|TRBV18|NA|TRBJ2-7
TGTGCCAGCTCACCACCGCTCGGCTACGAGCAGTACTTC
CASSPPLGYEQYF
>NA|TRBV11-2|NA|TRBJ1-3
TGTGCCAGCAGCCGGTCAAATTCAAACACCATATATTTT
CASSRSNSNTIYF
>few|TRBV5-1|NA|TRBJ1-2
TGCGCCAGCAGCTTCGAAGGAGGGGCCCTTTATGGCTACACCTTC
CASSFEGGALYGYTF
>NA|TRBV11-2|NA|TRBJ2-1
TGTGCCAGCAGCCCTAGCGAGAGCTCCTACAATGAGCAGTTCTTC
CASSPSESSYNEQFF
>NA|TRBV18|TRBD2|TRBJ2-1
TGTGCCAGCTCACCACAGACTAGCGGGAGGTGGCATGAGCAGTTCTTC
CASSPQTSGRWHEQFF
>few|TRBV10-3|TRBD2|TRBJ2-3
TGTGCCATCAGTGCGGCGGGAGGACGCACAGATACGCAGTATTTT
CAISAAGGRTDTQYF
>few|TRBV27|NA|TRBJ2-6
TGTGCCAGCAGTTCCCCCCTCCGACAGGAGAGCTCTGGGGCCAACGTCCTGACTTTC
CASSSPLRQESSGANVLTF
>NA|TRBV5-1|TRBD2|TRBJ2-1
TGCGCCAGCAGCGACGGGACTAGCCAACCCTACAATGAGCAGTTCTTC
CASSDGTSQPYNEQFF
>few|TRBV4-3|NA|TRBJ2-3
TGCGCCAGCAGCCAAGCCAGGATGGTTGACACAGATACGCAGTATTTT
CASSQARMVDTDTQYF
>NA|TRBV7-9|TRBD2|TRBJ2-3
TGTGCCAGCAGCATTAGCGGGCTTAGCACAGATACGCAGTATTTT
CASSISGLSTDTQYF
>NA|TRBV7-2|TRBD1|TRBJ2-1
TGTGCCAGCAGCCCCGACAGGGTCAATGAGCAGTTCTTC
CASSPDRVNEQFF
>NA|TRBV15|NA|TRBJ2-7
TGTGCCACCAGCAGATTACAAGATTACGACGAGCAGTACTTC
CATSRLQDYDEQYF
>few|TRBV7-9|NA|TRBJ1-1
TGTGCCAGCAGCTTAAGGGGCGAAGCAGGGGAAGCTTTCTTT
CASSLRGEAGEAFF
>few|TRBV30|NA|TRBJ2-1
TGTGCCTGGAAGAGGAGCCTATACAATGAGCAGTTCTTC
CAWKRSLYNEQFF
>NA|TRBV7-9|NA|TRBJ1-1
TGTGCCAGCAGCTTAGGGACAGCAGTGACTGAAGCTTTCTTT
CASSLGTAVTEAFF
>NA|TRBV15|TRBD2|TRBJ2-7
TGTGCCACCAGCAGGCCTAGCGGGGTAGCCTACGAGCAGTACTTC
CATSRPSGVAYEQYF
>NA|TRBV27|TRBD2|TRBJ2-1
TGTGCCAGCAGTTTAATGACTAGCGGGCGCAATGAGCAGTTCTTC
CASSLMTSGRNEQFF
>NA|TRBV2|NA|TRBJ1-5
TGTGCCAGCAGTCGGGGGTTCAATCAGCCCCAGCATTTT
CASSRGFNQPQHF
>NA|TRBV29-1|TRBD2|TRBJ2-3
TGCAGCGTTGACGGTCTAGCGGGAGAAAGTACGCAGTATTTT
CSVDGLAGESTQYF
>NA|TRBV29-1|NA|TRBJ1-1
TGCAGCGTTGAAGAGGTATCGGGGGTTGAAGCTTTCTTT
CSVEEVSGVEAFF
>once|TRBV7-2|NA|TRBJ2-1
TGTGCCAGCAGCCCTACACCAGGACAAGTTGAGCAGTTCTTC
CASSPTPGQVEQFF
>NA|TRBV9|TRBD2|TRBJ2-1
TGTGCCAGCAGCGACACTAGCGGTCCATACAATGAGCAGTTCTTC
CASSDTSGPYNEQFF
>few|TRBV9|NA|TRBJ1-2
TGTGCCAGCAGCGTAGCGGGGGACGGGGGCTACACCTTC
CASSVAGDGGYTF
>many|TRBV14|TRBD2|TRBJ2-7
TGTGCCAGCAGCCAAGAGGAACTAGCGGGAGTCATCTACGAGCAGTACTTC
CASSQEELAGVIYEQYF
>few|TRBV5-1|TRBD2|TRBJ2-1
TGCGCCAGCAGCTTGGTGGGACTATGGGAGCAGTTCTTC
CASSLVGLWEQFF
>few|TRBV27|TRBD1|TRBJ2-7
TGTGCCAGCAGTCCCACAGGGACAGCAAGAACTTCCTACGAGCAGTACTTC
CASSPTGTARTSYEQYF
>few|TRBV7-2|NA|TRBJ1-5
TGTGCCAGCAGCTTAGGGGGGACATGGGTGCCCCAGCATTTT
CASSLGGTWVPQHF
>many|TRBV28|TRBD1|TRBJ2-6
TGTGCCACCCGGACAGGGGGCGATGCTGGGGCCAACGTCCTGACTTTC
CATRTGGDAGANVLTF
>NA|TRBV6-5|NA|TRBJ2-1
TGTGCCAGCAGCCAGGGGTCATGGATCCAGTTCTTC
CASSQGSWIQFF
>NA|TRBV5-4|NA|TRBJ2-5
TGTGCCAGCAGCTATCCCGAGGACGAGAGGGTAGAGACCCAGTACTTC
CASSYPEDERVETQYF
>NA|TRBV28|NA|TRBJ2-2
TGTGCCAGCAGGACTGGACAGTGGTTATCCGGGGAGCTGTTTTTT
CASRTGQWLSGELFF